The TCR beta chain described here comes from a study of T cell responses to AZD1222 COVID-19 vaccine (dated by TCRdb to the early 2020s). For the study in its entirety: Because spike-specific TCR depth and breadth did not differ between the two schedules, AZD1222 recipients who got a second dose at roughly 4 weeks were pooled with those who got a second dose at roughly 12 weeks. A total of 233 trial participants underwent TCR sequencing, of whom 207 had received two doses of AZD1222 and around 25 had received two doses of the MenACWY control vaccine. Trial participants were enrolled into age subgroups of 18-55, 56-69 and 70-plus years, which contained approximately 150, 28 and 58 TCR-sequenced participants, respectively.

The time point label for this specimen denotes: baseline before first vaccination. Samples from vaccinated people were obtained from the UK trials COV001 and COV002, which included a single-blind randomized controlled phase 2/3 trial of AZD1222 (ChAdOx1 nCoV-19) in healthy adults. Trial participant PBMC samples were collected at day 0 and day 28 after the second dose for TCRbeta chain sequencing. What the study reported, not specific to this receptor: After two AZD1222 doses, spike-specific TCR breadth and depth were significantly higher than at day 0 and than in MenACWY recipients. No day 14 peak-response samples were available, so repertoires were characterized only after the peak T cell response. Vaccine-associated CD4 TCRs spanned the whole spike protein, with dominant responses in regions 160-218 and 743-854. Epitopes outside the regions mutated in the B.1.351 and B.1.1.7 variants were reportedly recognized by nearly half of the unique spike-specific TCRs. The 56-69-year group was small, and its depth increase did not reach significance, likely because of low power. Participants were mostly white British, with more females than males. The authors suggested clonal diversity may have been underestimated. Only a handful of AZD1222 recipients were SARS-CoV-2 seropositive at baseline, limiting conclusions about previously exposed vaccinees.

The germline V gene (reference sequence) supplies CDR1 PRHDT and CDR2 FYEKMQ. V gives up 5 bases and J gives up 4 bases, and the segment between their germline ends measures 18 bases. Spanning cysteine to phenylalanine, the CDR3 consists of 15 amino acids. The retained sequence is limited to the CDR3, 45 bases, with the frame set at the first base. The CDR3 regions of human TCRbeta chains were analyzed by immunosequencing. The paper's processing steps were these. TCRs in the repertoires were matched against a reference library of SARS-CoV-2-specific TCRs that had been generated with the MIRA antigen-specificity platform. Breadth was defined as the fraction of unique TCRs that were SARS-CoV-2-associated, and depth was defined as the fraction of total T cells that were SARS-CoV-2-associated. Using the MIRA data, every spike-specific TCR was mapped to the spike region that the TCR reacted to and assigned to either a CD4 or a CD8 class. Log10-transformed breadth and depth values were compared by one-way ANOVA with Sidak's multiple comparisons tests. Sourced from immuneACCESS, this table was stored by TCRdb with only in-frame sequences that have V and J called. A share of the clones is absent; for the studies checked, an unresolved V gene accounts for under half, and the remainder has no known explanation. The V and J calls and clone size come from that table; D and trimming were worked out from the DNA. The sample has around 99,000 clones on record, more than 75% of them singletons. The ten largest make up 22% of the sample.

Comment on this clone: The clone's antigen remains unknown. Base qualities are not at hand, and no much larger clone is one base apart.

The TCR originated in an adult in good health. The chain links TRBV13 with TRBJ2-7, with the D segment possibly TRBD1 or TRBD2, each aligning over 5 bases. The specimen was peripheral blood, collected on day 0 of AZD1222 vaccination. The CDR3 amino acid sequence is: CASSPPGPTRYEQYF. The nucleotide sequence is TGTGCCAGCAGCCCTCCGGGGCCAACCCGATACGAGCAGTACTTC.